This entry is about one T cell receptor (beta chain). The antigen remains undetermined. Among the 120 or so subjects of the validation cohort, separate from the roughly 730-subject first cohort, were the donors. TCRdb keeps only in-frame clones here, not all; method: immunoSEQ multiplex PCR. This sample carries over 75,000 clones, about nine tenths of them seen once, and the ten largest clones take around 2.1%. Trimming stripped 1 base from V and 2 bases from J, with 6 bases between. The CDR3 length is 13 residues. Germline CDR1 is SGHRS and CDR2 is YFSETQ. The entry originates in a study of cytomegalovirus exposure and HLA in healthy donors. The study's findings and limits: In vitro work confirmed that a few CMV-associated chains recognize CMV antigens. The authors enumerated over 150 TCR beta chains as linked to cytomegalovirus.

The chain couples TRBV5-1 to TRBJ1-1; no reliable D call. The sequencing sample was made of PBMCs. The sequence came from a man younger than 40 in good health and CMV-seronegative. The CDR3 spells CASSLTENTEAFF. As DNA, the CDR3 is TGCGCCAGCAGCTTGACAGAAAACACTGAAGCTTTCTTT.